This T cell receptor (beta chain) was retrieved from a study of T cell changes during pregnancy in multiple sclerosis. There are a few counts of this clone. V was pared by 6 bases and J by 3 bases, with 11 bases between. CDR1 and CDR2 (germline): MDHEN, SYDVKM. The length of the CDR3 is 14 residues. The data were produced by immunoSEQ multiplex PCR, yet TCRdb's version contains in-frame clones alone and is incomplete. The sample carries about 32,000 clones, roughly nine tenths recorded once. The receptor was derived from a female donor with multiple sclerosis, enrolled in a pregnancy study. The chain uses TRBV28 and TRBJ2-2; tentative D call: TRBD2 (6 bases). Sequences were derived from CD8+ T cells from peripheral blood mononuclear cells, sampled in the third trimester of pregnancy. CDR3 amino acids: CASRILAYTGELFF. CDR3 DNA: TGTGCCAGCAGAATTCTAGCGTACACCGGGGAGCTGTTTTTT. The full variable domain, completed using reference TRBV28 and TRBJ2-2, is DVKVTQSSRYLVKRTGEKVFLECVQDMDHENMFWYRQDPGLGLRLIYFSYDVKMKEKGDIPEGYSVSREKKERFSLILESASTNQTSMYLCASRILAYTGELFFGEGSRLTVL.